This paragraph covers one T cell receptor (beta chain) sequence. A read error may explain this, as a much larger clone is one base away. This sample includes further DNA sequences coding for the same CDR3. This entry belongs to a study of shared clonotypes between healthy human individuals. Across the study: A couple of female and three male donors aged 18 to 49 were enrolled.

Loaded into unsorted PBMC replicate PCRs was around 330 ng DNA, about 30,000 T cell genomes. In the authors' methods: As immunoSEQ supplied junction-only sequences (without quality scores), filtering differed. This table comes from immunoSEQ multiplex PCR, and its TCRdb copy is limited to in-frame clones, with some not included. V and J calls and clone size are copied from that table; D and trimming were computed from the DNA. The profile shows some 500,000 clones, approximately 80% of them singletons. Healthy and HIV-negative, the adult donors had no recent acute infections or vaccinations. Germline-derived CDR1 and CDR2 are SGHNT and YYREEE (reference sequence). The CDR3 has 14 amino acids.

The chain employs TRBV5-4 and TRBJ2-3; TRBD2 might be the D (5 bases). This sequence originates from a woman aged 40 to 50 in good health. Some clones in this sample may be carry-over from other donors' samples. Sequencing was carried out using PBMCs. In nucleotides, the CDR3 is TGTGCTAGCAGCTTCCGGGGTAGCACAGATACGCAGTATTTT. Its protein product is CASSFRGSTDTQYF.